The T cell receptor (beta chain) under discussion was sequenced for a study of T cell responses to AZD1222 COVID-19 vaccine. Combined were second doses at about 4 or about 12 weeks. Study results and caveats: Regions left unmutated in variants are reportedly the target of nearly half of spike-specific TCRs.

Notes on this clone: No antigen is known for it.

The table came from immunoSEQ multiplex PCR; TCRdb's copy has only in-frame clones and leaves some out. This table has 150,000 to 200,000 clones, around 88% appearing once. This TCR was sampled from an adult who received the AZD1222 COVID-19 vaccine. The sample here was peripheral blood, taken 28 days after the second AZD1222 dose.

As DNA, the CDR3 is TGTGCCAGAGAGACTACAGGGGGCACAGATACGCAGTATTTT. Amino acid sequence: CARETTGGTDTQYF. This chain connects TRBV2 to TRBJ2-3, with 7 bases lining up with TRBD1. This CDR3 spans 14 amino acids. The V segment lost 9 bases and the J segment 1 base; nucleotides outside the gene matches: 7. Per germline, CDR1 SNHLY and CDR2 FYNNEI.